These 8 T cell receptor beta chains originate from one sample sequenced in a study of PD-1 blockade in classical Hodgkin lymphoma. Each and every patient relapsed after autologous stem cell transplantation, and patients got differing brentuximab vedotin exposure. Method: immunoSEQ multiplex PCR; TCRdb's copy keeps in-frame clones and lacks some. The table records 15,000 to 20,000 clones, 70% to 80% of them present only once. This sample comprised peripheral blood mononuclear cells (PBMCs), obtained before the second cycle of nivolumab. Receptors originate from a human donor with classical Hodgkin lymphoma.

About this clone itself: One junction end disagrees with the germline gene, perhaps due to a read error. The chain recombines TRBV5-8 with TRBJ2-1, with unresolved D. Germline CDR1 is SGHTS and CDR2 is YDEGEE. CDR3 length equals 10 residues. The CDR3, as DNA: TGTGCCAGCAGCTTGTTTCCCCCGGTCTTC. Its translation: CASSLFPPVF.

The CDR3 DNA reads TGTGCCATCGAACAAGGAAACACCATATATTTT. Its protein is CAIEQGNTIYF. The rearrangement uses TRBV10-3 and TRBJ1-3; no clear D. V lost 8 bases and J 4 bases, leaving 6 bases between the germline ends. This CDR3 is built from 11 residues. CDR1 is ENHRY and CDR2 is SYGVKD in the germline V gene.

The chain recombines TRBV5-4 with TRBJ2-3; D is possibly TRBD1 or TRBD2 (6 bases each). The germline gives CDR1 SGHNT, CDR2 YYREEE (reference sequence). Trimming stripped 2 bases from V and 2 bases from J, with 15 bases between. The CDR3 extends over 16 amino acids. This CDR3 is CASSLQGWGATDTQYF. The CDR3 region has the DNA TGTGCCAGCAGCTTACAGGGCTGGGGGGCCACAGATACGCAGTATTTT.

In its sample, this clone ranks as large. The V call is TRBV6-5, the J call TRBJ2-2, with D possibly called TRBD1 or TRBD2 (5 bases each). Looked up from germline, CDR1 is MNHEY and CDR2 is SVGAGI. The V gene lost 5 bases and the J gene lost 1 base, with 11 bases spanning the gap. The length of the CDR3 is 15 residues. In DNA form, the CDR3 reads TGTGCCAGCAGTCTCGGGGCAGGGAACACCGGGGAGCTGTTTTTT. Translated, it gives CASSLGAGNTGELFF.

The chain combines TRBV28 with TRBJ2-5; 8 bases agree with TRBD1. Germline CDR1 MDHEN, CDR2 SYDVKM. J was trimmed by 0 bases and V by 6 bases; bases with no gene match: 0. The CDR3 has 13 amino acids. The CDR3, as DNA: TGTGCCAGCAGGACAGGGGACCAAGAGACCCAGTACTTC. Protein sequence: CASRTGDQETQYF.

This chain links TRBV29-1 with TRBJ2-7, with TRBD1 matching over 9 bases. With 4 bases clipped from V and 4 bases from J, the junction kept 8 bases outside the gene matches. The CDR3 covers 14 residues. Germline lookup yields CDR1 SQVTM and CDR2 ANQGSEA. This chain's CDR3 is CSVVMGQGGYEQYF. The CDR3 bases are TGCAGCGTTGTTATGGGACAGGGAGGGTACGAGCAGTACTTC.

This clone was seen only a few times. The V gene is TRBV9, the J gene TRBJ2-2; 10 bases line up with TRBD2. The CDR3 runs to 17 residues. Unmatched junction bases numbered 7, after V lost 1 base and J lost 4 bases. CDR1 and CDR2 (germline): SGDLS, YYNGEE. Here the CDR3 DNA reads TGTGCCAGCAGCGTACTAGCGGGAGAGTCGATCACCGGGGAGCTGTTTTTT. It encodes CASSVLAGESITGELFF.

The J gene is TRBJ2-5, the V gene TRBV5-1, with D uncertain. V was cut by 0 bases and J by 1 base, with 10 bases left in between. In germline, CDR1 is SGHRS, CDR2 YFSETQ. This CDR3 contains 15 residues. CDR3 sequence: CASSLDAGLQETQYF. In DNA form, the CDR3 reads TGCGCCAGCAGCTTGGACGCAGGCCTCCAAGAGACCCAGTACTTC.